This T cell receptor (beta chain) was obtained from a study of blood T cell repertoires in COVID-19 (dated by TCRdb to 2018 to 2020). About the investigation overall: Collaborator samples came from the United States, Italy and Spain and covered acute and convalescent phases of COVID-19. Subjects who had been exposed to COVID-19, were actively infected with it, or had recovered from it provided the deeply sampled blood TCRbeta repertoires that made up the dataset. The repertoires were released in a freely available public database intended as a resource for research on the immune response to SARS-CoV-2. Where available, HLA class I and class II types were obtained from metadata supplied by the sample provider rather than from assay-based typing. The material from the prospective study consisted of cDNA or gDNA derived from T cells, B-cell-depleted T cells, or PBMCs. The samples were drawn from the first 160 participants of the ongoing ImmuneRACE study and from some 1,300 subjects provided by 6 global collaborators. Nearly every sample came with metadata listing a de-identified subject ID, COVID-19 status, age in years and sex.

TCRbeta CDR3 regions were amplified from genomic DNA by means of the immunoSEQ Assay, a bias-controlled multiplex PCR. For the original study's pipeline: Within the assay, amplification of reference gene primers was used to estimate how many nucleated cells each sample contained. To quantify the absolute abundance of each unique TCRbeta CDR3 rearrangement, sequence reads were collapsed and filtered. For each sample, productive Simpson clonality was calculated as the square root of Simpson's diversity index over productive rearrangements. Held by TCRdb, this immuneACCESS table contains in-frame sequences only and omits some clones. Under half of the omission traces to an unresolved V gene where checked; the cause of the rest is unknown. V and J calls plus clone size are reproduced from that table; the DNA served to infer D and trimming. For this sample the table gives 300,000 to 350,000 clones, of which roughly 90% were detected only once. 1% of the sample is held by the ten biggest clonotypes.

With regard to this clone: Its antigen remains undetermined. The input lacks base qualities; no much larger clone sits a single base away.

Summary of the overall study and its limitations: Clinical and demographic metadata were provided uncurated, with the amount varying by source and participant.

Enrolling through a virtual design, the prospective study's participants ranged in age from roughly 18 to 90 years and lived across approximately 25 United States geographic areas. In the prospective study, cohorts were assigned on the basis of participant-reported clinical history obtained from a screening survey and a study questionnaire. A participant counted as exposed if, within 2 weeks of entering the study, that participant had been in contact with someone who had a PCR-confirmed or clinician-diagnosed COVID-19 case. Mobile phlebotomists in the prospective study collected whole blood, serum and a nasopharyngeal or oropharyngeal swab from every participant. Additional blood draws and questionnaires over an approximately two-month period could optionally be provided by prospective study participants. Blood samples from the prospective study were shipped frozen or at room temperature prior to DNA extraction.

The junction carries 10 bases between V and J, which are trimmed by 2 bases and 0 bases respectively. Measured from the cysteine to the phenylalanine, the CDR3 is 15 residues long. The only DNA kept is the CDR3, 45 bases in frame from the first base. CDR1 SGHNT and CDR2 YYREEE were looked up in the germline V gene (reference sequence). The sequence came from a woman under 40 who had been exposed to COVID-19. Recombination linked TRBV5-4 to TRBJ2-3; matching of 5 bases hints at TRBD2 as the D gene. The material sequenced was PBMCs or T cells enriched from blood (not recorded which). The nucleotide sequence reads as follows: TGTGCCAGCAGCTTAGACTACCACAGCACAGATACGCAGTATTTT. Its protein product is CASSLDYHSTDTQYF. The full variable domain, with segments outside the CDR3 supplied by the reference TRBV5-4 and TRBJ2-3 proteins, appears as ETGVTQSPTHLIKTRGQQVTLRCSSQSGHNTVSWYQQALGQGPQFIFQYYREEENGRGNFPPRFSGLQFPNYSSELNVNALELDDSALYLCASSLDYHSTDTQYFGPGTRLTVL.